The rows below give T cell receptor beta chains drawn from one sample of a study of memory CD8 T cells in hepatitis C reinfection. Clones were read by immunoSEQ multiplex PCR, and TCRdb kept only the in-frame ones, dropping some. Of under 50,000 clones in the sample, roughly 90% are singletons; the top ten hold about 1.3%. Sequenced: naive CD8+ T cells sorted from blood. All receptors derive from a man aged 18 to 29 with hepatitis C virus infection. Both conserved end residues are part of each CDR3. The D gene is left open where the match is weak.

v_call	d_call	j_call	cdr3_aa
TRBV18	.	TRBJ1-2	CASSPLDRGHGYTF
TRBV6-5	.	TRBJ1-5	CASSVAGGNQPQHF
TRBV27	TRBD2	TRBJ2-7	CASSLTSGSYEQYF
TRBV27	TRBD2	TRBJ2-1	CASSLLASGARNEQFF
TRBV7-2	.	TRBJ2-7	CASSLVGTPDLRWQYF
TRBV29-1	TRBD1	TRBJ2-2	CSSKGALTGELFF
TRBV5-1	.	TRBJ2-2	CASSLGGTGELFF
TRBV5-8	.	TRBJ1-1	CASLKRSRNTEAFF
TRBV25-1	.	TRBJ1-2	CASSALTSGYTF
TRBV6-4	TRBD1	TRBJ2-3	CASSDGTVSTDTQYF
TRBV5-6	.	TRBJ2-7	CASSLTYEQYF
TRBV7-9	TRBD2	TRBJ2-3	CASFIAGGMTDTQYF
TRBV28	.	TRBJ2-7	CASREIFRDEQYF
TRBV18	.	TRBJ2-3	CASSPGQNRTDTQYF
TRBV28	TRBD2	TRBJ2-5	CASSFPATGGEETQYF
TRBV10-2	TRBD2	TRBJ2-7	CASSAGLAGVPYEQYF